The 20 T cell receptor beta chains below come from one sample, sequenced in a study of graft-versus-host responses after intestinal transplantation. Their target antigens are unknown. TCRdb's copy holds only in-frame clones and misses some; the assay was immunoSEQ multiplex PCR. The repertoire holds 90,000 to 130,000 clones, with about 93% as singletons. Sample: unstimulated CD8+ T cells sorted from spleen or lymph node cells, taken before intestinal transplant. The receptors come from a human donor who received an intestinal transplant.

The V and J genes are TRBV5-5 and TRBJ1-5; the match to TRBD1 covers 8 bases. Germline values: CDR1 SGHKS, CDR2 YYEKEE (reference sequence). V lost 4 bases, J lost 6 bases, and 9 bases stayed unmatched. This CDR3 spans 15 amino acids. DNA of the CDR3: TGTGCCAGCAGCGCCGGACAGGGCACAGGTCAGCCCCAGCATTTT. Amino acids: CASSAGQGTGQPQHF. Drawing the rest from reference TRBV5-5 and TRBJ1-5, the complete variable domain is DAGVTQSPTHLIKTRGQQVTLRCSPISGHKSVSWYQQVLGQGPQFIFQYYEKEERGRGNFPDRFSARQFPNYSSELNVNALLLGDSALYLCASSAGQGTGQPQHFGDGTRLSIL.

V gene TRBV29-1 combines with J gene TRBJ2-5, with D hard to call. CDR3 size: 12 residues. CDR1 is SQVTM and CDR2 is ANQGSEA in the germline V gene. V lost 2 bases and J 1 base, leaving 5 bases between the germline ends. This chain's CDR3 is CSVEKGQETQYF. In DNA, the CDR3 is TGCAGCGTTGAAAAGGGCCAAGAGACCCAGTACTTC.

Remarks on this clone: This same CDR3 is encoded by further DNA sequences in the sample. CDR3 region: CASSYSSYNEQFF. The CDR3 DNA is TGTGCCAGCAGTTACAGCTCCTACAATGAGCAGTTCTTC. This chain connects TRBV6-5 to TRBJ2-1; unclear D gene. In germline, CDR1 is MNHEY, CDR2 SVGAGI. The CDR3 contains 13 residues. The V end was cut by 2 bases, the J end by 0 bases, with 2 bases between.

This clone was found a few times. The chain recombines TRBV5-6 with TRBJ1-3, with 9 bases fitting TRBD1. CDR1 is SGHDT and CDR2 is YYEEEE in the germline V gene. The CDR3 contains 14 residues. Unmatched junction bases numbered 5, after V lost 3 bases and J lost 7 bases. CDR3 loop: CASSWGTGWNTIYF. As DNA, the CDR3 is TGTGCCAGCAGCTGGGGGACAGGGTGGAACACCATATATTTT.

The chain combines TRBV9 with TRBJ2-1; D might be TRBD2 (5 bases). Germline V gene sequence: CDR1 SGDLS, CDR2 YYNGEE. V lost 3 bases to trimming and J lost 8 bases, with 6 bases between them. This CDR3 has 11 residues. The CDR3 region is CASSGRYEQFF. DNA of the CDR3: TGTGCCAGCAGCGGGAGGTATGAGCAGTTCTTC.

V and J are TRBV9 and TRBJ2-2; perhaps D is TRBD1 or TRBD2 (5 bases each). V was pared by 0 bases and J by 6 bases, with 12 bases between. The CDR3 loop spans 15 amino acids. Germline V gives CDR1 SGDLS, CDR2 YYNGEE. The CDR3 is CASSVGRLGAGELFF. The CDR3 bases are TGTGCCAGCAGCGTAGGGAGACTGGGGGCCGGGGAGCTGTTTTTT.

This chain uses TRBV10-3 with TRBJ2-7; D gene unclear. Germline lookup yields CDR1 ENHRY and CDR2 SYGVKD. The germline V and J ends were trimmed by 4 bases and 3 bases, with 4 bases remaining between them. The CDR3 is 11 amino acids. The CDR3 is CAISGGYEQYF. Written as DNA, the CDR3 is TGTGCCATCAGTGGAGGCTACGAGCAGTACTTC.

The rearrangement joins TRBV2 to TRBJ2-5; D possibly matches TRBD1 or TRBD2 (5 bases each). The CDR3 has 13 residues. Germline CDR1 is SNHLY and CDR2 is FYNNEI. The ends were cut back, 10 bases at V and 4 bases at J, with 16 bases in the middle. The CDR3, as DNA: TGTGCCACTGTGACCCTCGGGACAGAGACCCAGTACTTC. This translates into CATVTLGTETQYF.

Remarks on this clone: Other DNA variants within this sample encode the same CDR3. The gene calls are TRBV27 and TRBJ2-4, with D unresolved. The CDR3 length is 13 residues. V lost 5 bases, J lost 1 base, and 6 bases lay in between. Per the germline V gene, CDR1 is MNHEY and CDR2 is SMNVEV (reference sequence). In nucleotides, the CDR3 is TGTGCCAGCAGTGTACGGGCCAAAAACATTCAGTACTTC. This sequence encodes CASSVRAKNIQYF.

This clone came up once. The V call is TRBV6-1, the J call TRBJ1-1; unclear D gene. V was clipped by 5 bases and J by 2 bases, with 6 bases between them. The CDR3 is made up of 12 amino acids. Germline V gene sequence: CDR1 MNHNS, CDR2 SASEGT. CDR3 in amino acids: CASSYQNTEAFF. CDR3 coding DNA: TGTGCCAGCAGTTATCAAAACACTGAAGCTTTCTTT.

This sequence joins TRBV6-5 and TRBJ2-7; the D gene is possibly TRBD1 (6 bases). Germline CDR1 MNHEY, CDR2 SVGAGI. Trimming removed 2 bases from V and 6 bases from J, with 14 bases in between. The CDR3 is made up of 14 amino acids. Here the CDR3 reads CASSYGQVQGEQYF. The CDR3 DNA is TGTGCCAGCAGTTACGGGCAGGTACAGGGCGAGCAGTACTTC.

CDR3 in DNA: TGCGCCAGCAGTCCGGACAGGGGGCGGACTGAAGCTTTCTTT. It encodes CASSPDRGRTEAFF. The rearrangement links TRBV10-2 to TRBJ1-1, with 11 bases lining up with TRBD1. The CDR3 spans 14 residues. Germline V gives CDR1 WSHSY, CDR2 SAAADI. V was pared by 5 bases and J by 5 bases, with 4 bases of the junction left unmatched.

The genes are TRBV18 and TRBJ2-3, with 7 bases lining up with TRBD1. V was clipped by 3 bases and J by 2 bases; unmatched bases: 5. Germline V CDR1 and CDR2: KGHSH, LQKENI. The CDR3 contains 15 residues. CDR3 residues: CASSPPGQTTDTQYF. In DNA form, the CDR3 reads TGTGCCAGCTCACCGCCGGGACAGACCACAGATACGCAGTATTTT.

This chain links TRBV7-9 with TRBJ2-6; D is unresolved. Germline assignment: CDR1 SEHNR and CDR2 FQNEAQ (reference sequence). Trimming cost V 3 bases and J 4 bases, with 7 bases left between them. This CDR3 spans 14 amino acids. The CDR3 region has the DNA TGTGCCAGCAGCTTGGGTGTCGGGGCCAACGTCCTGACTTTC. It specifies CASSLGVGANVLTF.

The rearrangement uses TRBV7-3 and TRBJ2-3, with 13 nucleotides matching TRBD2. V lost 2 bases and J lost 2; bases outside the gene matches: 1. CDR1 SGHTA and CDR2 FQGTGA come from the germline V gene. The CDR3 has 16 residues. CDR3 in DNA: TGTGCCAGCAGCTTAGGACTAGCGGGAGACACAGATACGCAGTATTTT. It is translated as CASSLGLAGDTDTQYF.

The chain joins TRBV2 to TRBJ1-1; the match to TRBD1 covers 9 bases. In germline, CDR1 is SNHLY, CDR2 FYNNEI. This CDR3 has 14 residues. J was trimmed by 11 bases and V by 6 bases; bases with no gene match: 13. The CDR3 region has the DNA TGTGCCAGCAGGCCCGGACAGGGGCAGGGGGAGGCTTTCTTT. Amino acid sequence: CASRPGQGQGEAFF.

The V call is TRBV19, the J call TRBJ1-1, with D hard to call. Germline V gives CDR1 LNHDA, CDR2 SQIVND (reference sequence). The CDR3 contains 13 residues. V lost 1 base and J lost 5, with 8 bases in between. The CDR3 DNA sequence: TGTGCCAGTAGTATAGGTTTTATGACTGAAGCTTTCTTT. Translated: CASSIGFMTEAFF.

The chain is built from TRBV18 and TRBJ2-1, with 8 bases matching TRBD1. The germline CDR1 and CDR2 sequences are KGHSH and LQKENI. The V and J ends lost 6 bases and 7 bases, in that order; junction bases with no gene match: 14. The CDR3 consists of 16 residues. CDR3 DNA: TGTGCCAGCTCGAAAGGCCGGACAGGGAGCGGAAATGAGCAGTTCTTC. This encodes CASSKGRTGSGNEQFF.

The rearrangement joins TRBV4-1 to TRBJ2-1, with no clear D. The CDR3 totals 13 residues. V lost 5 bases to trimming and J lost 7 bases, with 12 bases between them. Looked up from germline, CDR1 is MGHRA and CDR2 is YSYEKL. DNA for the CDR3: TGCGCCAGCAGCTACCTTTCCGAGAATGAGCAGTTCTTC. Protein: CASSYLSENEQFF.

This rearrangement joins TRBV20-1 to TRBJ2-7; D not resolved. Trimming stripped 3 bases from V and 1 base from J, with 4 bases between. Per the germline V gene, CDR1 is DFQATT and CDR2 is SNEGSKA (reference sequence). The CDR3 has 11 residues. DNA of the CDR3: TGCAGTGCTAGTTGGTCCTACGAGCAGTACTTC. Amino acid sequence: CSASWSYEQYF.